This T cell receptor (beta chain) derives from a study of cytomegalovirus exposure and HLA in healthy donors. Each of the donors was a healthy bone marrow donor. The germline V gene has CDR1 SEHNR and CDR2 FQNEAQ (reference sequence). CDR3 length: 17 amino acids. Trimming cost V 3 bases and J 2 bases; bases outside gene matches: 6. 13 Jbeta primers and 60 Vbeta primers were used for the PCR. The method was immunoSEQ multiplex PCR; TCRdb's version includes in-frame clones alone and lacks a portion of them. The sample holds about 160,000 clones, around 79% seen once. The chain employs TRBV7-9 and TRBJ2-1; TRBD2 matches 11 bases. This sequence originates from a man in his forties in good health and CMV-seronegative. The sequenced material came from PBMCs. The CDR3 reads CASSFTSGSNTYNEQFF. CDR3 coding DNA: TGTGCCAGCAGCTTCACTAGCGGGAGCAACACCTACAATGAGCAGTTCTTC. Full variable domain (outside the CDR3, taken from reference TRBV7-9 and TRBJ2-1): DTGVSQNPRHKITKRGQNVTFRCDPISEHNRLYWYRQTLGQGPEFLTYFQNEAQLEKSRLLSDRFSAERPKGSFSTLEIQRTEQGDSAMYLCASSFTSGSNTYNEQFFGPGTRLTVL.